One sample yielded the 18 T cell receptor beta chains listed below, sequenced in a study of T cells after yellow fever vaccination. TCRdb ran MiXCR on the 5' RACE reads and lists one entry per CDR3 protein. The data show fewer than 350,000 distinct CDR3 sequences, about 4.5% seen once. This specimen was PBMCs, taken 15 days after the yellow fever booster vaccination. Source of these receptors: a man younger than 35 who received the YFV17D yellow fever vaccine.

This clonotype turned up a few times. The rearrangement links TRBV7-2 to TRBJ2-2; no firm D call. The germline V gene has CDR1 SGHTA and CDR2 FQGNSA. This CDR3 has 16 amino acids. Trimming took 4 bases from V and 5 from J, leaving 17 bases between them. The CDR3 nucleotides are TGTGCCAGCAGCTCGCAATCATTGGGTGTGACCGGGGAGCTGTTTTTT. Residues: CASSSQSLGVTGELFF.

This chain joins TRBV6-1 and TRBJ2-3; 9 bases map to TRBD1. Unmatched junction bases numbered 18, after V lost 4 bases and J lost 1 base. The germline CDR1 and CDR2 sequences are MNHNS and SASEGT. The CDR3 is made up of 20 amino acids. Here the CDR3 DNA reads TGTGCCAGCAGTGCACGAAGGGGGACAGGGCTTTTTCTTGGCACAGATACGCAGTATTTT. As protein: CASSARRGTGLFLGTDTQYF.

This clonotype was seen at least ten times. The chain combines TRBV7-3 with TRBJ2-1; 8 bases agree with TRBD2. The ends lost 5 bases at V and 6 bases at J; junction bases unmatched: 3. Per the germline V gene, CDR1 is SGHTA and CDR2 is FQGTGA. The CDR3 spans 13 residues. CDR3 sequence reads: CASSILAVNEQFF. CDR3 DNA sequence: TGTGCCAGCAGCATACTAGCGGTCAATGAGCAGTTCTTC.

To note about this clonotype: A single base separates this from a much larger clone, so it may be a read error. The chain links TRBV20-1 to TRBJ1-1; D is undetermined. Germline V gene data show CDR1 as DFQATT and CDR2 as SNEGSKA (reference sequence). This CDR3 is built from 14 residues. The germline V and J ends were trimmed by 1 base and 1 base, with 10 bases remaining between them. The CDR3 DNA reads as TGCAGTGCTAGAGGTATAGCAGAGAACACTGAAGCTTTCTTT. This translates into CSARGIAENTEAFF.

This clonotype was found many times. The rearrangement links TRBV11-2 to TRBJ2-7; TRBD1 might be the D (6 bases). The V end was cut by 0 bases, the J end by 2 bases, with 17 bases between. CDR3 length: 17 amino acids. Per germline, CDR1 SGHAT and CDR2 FQNNGV. The CDR3 loop reads CASSLDPGTSFPYEQYV. The CDR3 DNA sequence: TGTGCCAGCAGCTTAGATCCCGGGACAAGCTTCCCCTACGAGCAGTACGTC.

This clonotype was detected only a few times. The CDR3 region has the DNA TGTGCCAGCAGCCCCGGCCAGGGACTAGAGACAGATACGCAGTATTTT. This gives the protein CASSPGQGLETDTQYF. This chain connects TRBV3-1 to TRBJ2-3; 8 bases fit TRBD2. Germline assignment: CDR1 LGHDT and CDR2 YNNKEL (reference sequence). Trimming removed 4 bases from V and 3 bases from J; junction bases left unmatched: 9. The CDR3 consists of 16 residues.

In its sample, this clonotype was seen a few times. The chain carries TRBV5-1 and TRBJ2-1; 7 positions agree with TRBD1. The CDR3 extends over 13 amino acids. From germline, CDR1 is SGHRS and CDR2 YFSETQ. J was trimmed by 6 bases and V by 0 bases; bases with no gene match: 0. CDR3 in amino acids: CASSLEGANEQFF. The DNA for the CDR3 is TGCGCCAGCAGCTTGGAGGGGGCCAATGAGCAGTTCTTC.

This clonotype was recorded at least ten times. This sequence joins TRBV6-2 or TRBV6-3 and TRBJ2-2; D unclear. Looked up from germline, CDR1 is MNHEY and CDR2 is SVGEGT. V gave up 6 bases and J gave up 6 bases, with 8 bases separating them. The CDR3 is 12 residues long. Here the CDR3 reads CASSQRPGELFF. CDR3 nucleotide sequence: TGTGCCAGCAGCCAAAGGCCCGGGGAGCTGTTTTTT.

This clonotype was counted at least ten times. The rearrangement uses TRBV20-1 and TRBJ1-5, with D unclear. The germline CDR1 and CDR2 sequences are DFQATT and SNEGSKA (reference sequence). V was clipped by 0 bases and J by 0 bases, with 9 bases between them. The CDR3 contains 15 residues. CDR3 residues: CSAREGYYSNQPQHF. CDR3 sequence (DNA): TGCAGTGCTAGAGAAGGGTACTATAGCAATCAGCCCCAGCATTTT.

This clonotype was picked up many times. This chain connects TRBV2 to TRBJ2-1; 8 bases fit TRBD2. The CDR3 loop spans 15 amino acids. The germline V gene has CDR1 SNHLY and CDR2 FYNNEI. Losses at the gene ends were 3 bases for V and 4 bases for J; bases not matched to a gene: 5. CDR3 nucleotide sequence: TGTGCCAGCAGTGAGAAATTAGCGGGGTACAATGAGCAGTTCTTC. Translation gives CASSEKLAGYNEQFF.

This clonotype was observed a handful of times. The chain recombines TRBV15 with TRBJ1-1; no definite D call. The V end was cut by 0 bases, the J end by 7 bases, with 12 bases between. The CDR3 consists of 14 residues. The germline V gene encodes CDR1 LNHNV and CDR2 YYDKDF (reference sequence). The CDR3 DNA is TGTGCCACCAGCAGAGACCCACCGCGGGTTGAAGCTTTCTTT. Amino acids: CATSRDPPRVEAFF.

This clonotype was detected only a few times. V is TRBV6-4 and J is TRBJ2-3; possibly TRBD2 for D (7 bases). CDR1 is MRHNA, CDR2 SNTAGT, per germline. V lost 3 bases to trimming and J lost 1 base, with 11 bases between them. This CDR3 region has 15 residues. DNA of the CDR3: TGTGCCAGCAGTGATCGGGGGGCTCGCACAGATACGCAGTATTTT. Its protein product is CASSDRGARTDTQYF.

DNA of the CDR3: TGCGCCAGCAGCTTTAACCCCGGTTATGTAGGGGGGGCCGAGCAGTACTTC. Amino acids: CASSFNPGYVGGAEQYF. The chain combines TRBV5-1 with TRBJ2-7, with D possibly matching TRBD2 (7 bases). Germline V CDR1 and CDR2: SGHRS, YFSETQ. The CDR3 covers 17 residues. V lost 2 bases and J 6 bases, leaving 24 bases between the germline ends. The full variable domain, completed using reference TRBV5-1 and TRBJ2-7, is KAGVTQTPRYLIKTRGQQVTLSCSPISGHRSVSWYQQTPGQGLQFLFEYFSETQRNKGNFPGRFSGRQFSNSRSEMNVSTLELGDSALYLCASSFNPGYVGGAEQYFGPGTRLTVT.

This clonotype was counted between two and nine times. The J gene is TRBJ2-5, the V gene TRBV5-1, with 7 bases aligning to TRBD2. CDR3 length equals 15 residues. Per the germline V gene, CDR1 is SGHRS and CDR2 is YFSETQ. Trimming cost V 0 bases and J 5 bases; bases outside gene matches: 7. The CDR3: CASSLEGRAWETQYF. CDR3 sequence (DNA): TGCGCCAGCAGCTTGGAGGGGAGGGCCTGGGAGACCCAGTACTTC.

This clonotype was found a few times. The rearrangement joins TRBV5-1 to TRBJ2-5; possibly TRBD1 for D (5 bases). Trimming took 1 base from V and 2 from J, leaving 12 bases between them. Germline CDR1 SGHRS, CDR2 YFSETQ. The CDR3 covers 15 residues. CDR3: CASSLRGARQETQYF. The DNA of the CDR3 is TGCGCCAGCAGCTTGCGTGGGGCCCGTCAAGAGACCCAGTACTTC.

This clonotype was picked up a small number of times. The V and J genes are TRBV5-1 and TRBJ2-7, with a tentative D call TRBD2 (5 bases). The CDR3 is 14 residues long. The V gene's germline CDR1 is SGHRS and CDR2 YFSETQ. The V end was cut by 3 bases, the J end by 0 bases, with 10 bases between. The CDR3 reads CASSSGLDSYEQYV. The CDR3 region has the DNA TGCGCCAGCAGCTCAGGACTCGACTCCTACGAGCAGTACGTC.

J is TRBJ1-2 and V is TRBV5-6; 9 positions match TRBD1. V dropped 4 bases and J dropped 6; count of bases not matched to a gene: 13. The CDR3 spans 16 residues. The germline gives CDR1 SGHDT, CDR2 YYEEEE. CDR3: CASSQVRDREGDGYTF. As DNA, the CDR3 is TGTGCCAGCAGCCAAGTCCGGGACAGGGAAGGAGATGGCTACACCTTC.

This clonotype was seen more than once but under ten times. CDR3: CASSSRTSLRDTQYF. The CDR3 DNA reads TGTGCCAGCAGCTCCAGGACTAGTCTTAGGGATACGCAGTATTTT. The chain employs TRBV11-2 and TRBJ2-3, with 7 bases lining up with TRBD2. V lost 4 bases, J lost 6 bases, and 10 bases stayed unmatched. The CDR3 is made up of 15 amino acids. CDR1 and CDR2 from the germline V gene are SGHAT and FQNNGV.